Below are 5 T cell receptor beta chains sequenced from a single sample in a study of T cell responses to AZD1222 COVID-19 vaccine. The table came from immunoSEQ multiplex PCR; TCRdb's copy has only in-frame clones and leaves some out. The sample lists around 67,000 clones, under 90% occurring once. Here the sequenced sample was peripheral blood, taken 28 days after the second AZD1222 dose. The origin of the receptors is an adult who received the AZD1222 COVID-19 vaccine.

The CDR3 coding sequence is TGCAGCGTTGTGGGCAGGTTAACAGATACGCAGTATTTT. This sequence encodes CSVVGRLTDTQYF. The chain carries TRBV29-1 and TRBJ2-3, with unresolved D. Trimming removed 4 bases from V and 3 bases from J, with 11 bases in between. The V gene's germline CDR1 is SQVTM and CDR2 ANQGSEA. This CDR3 has 13 amino acids.

The V gene is TRBV23-1, the J gene TRBJ2-7, with D hard to call. TRBV23-1 is designated an ORF whose function remains uncertain. V lost 11 bases and J lost 3, with 17 bases in between. This CDR3 spans 13 amino acids. This CDR3 is CAGKRRTDYEQYF. The DNA of the CDR3 is TGCGCCGGCAAACGACGCACTGACTACGAGCAGTACTTC.

The chain is built from TRBV9 and TRBJ1-1; D perhaps matches TRBD1 (5 bases). Deletions cut 4 bases from V and 4 bases from J, with 17 bases between. The CDR3 is made up of 15 amino acids. Germline CDR1 is SGDLS and CDR2 is YYNGEE. DNA for the CDR3: TGTGCCAGCAGCCCCCAAGGTCAGGGTGGCACTGAAGCTTTCTTT. It yields the protein CASSPQGQGGTEAFF.

This clone was recorded once. The CDR3 region is CASTKSGGWVFRSSNQPQHF. In DNA, the CDR3 is TGTGCCAGTACCAAATCAGGGGGCTGGGTGTTTAGGTCTAGCAATCAGCCCCAGCATTTT. This chain joins TRBV19 and TRBJ1-5, with 8 bases identical to TRBD1. CDR1 LNHDA and CDR2 SQIVND come from the germline V gene (reference sequence). This CDR3 has 20 residues. J lost 0 bases, V lost 7 bases, and 20 bases had no gene match.

J is TRBJ1-1 and V is TRBV5-5, with D hard to call. This CDR3 spans 13 amino acids. In germline, CDR1 is SGHKS, CDR2 YYEKEE (reference sequence). V lost 0 bases and J 0 bases, leaving 3 bases between the germline ends. Written as DNA, the CDR3 is TGTGCCAGCAGCTTGGCCGTGAACACTGAAGCTTTCTTT. Translated, it gives CASSLAVNTEAFF.